A single sample gave rise to the 27 T cell receptor beta chains below, sequenced in a study of post-analysis software for immune sequencing data. Study results and limitations: Controls had lower frequencies than patients of 4 or 5 TRBV segments, which included TRBV5-6, TRBV5-1 and TRBV20-1.

TCR beta cDNA libraries included unique molecular identifiers. TCRdb analysed the PCR reads with MiXCR anew, one entry per CDR3 protein. The repertoire consists of around 710,000 distinct CDR3 sequences, with approximately 44% occurring once and the leading ten covering 4% to 5%. The antigens for these receptors are not known. Sequences were obtained from blood. The origin of the receptors is a girl under 18 with multiple sclerosis.

The chain carries TRBV28 and TRBJ2-5, with 9 bases lining up with TRBD2. Germline-derived CDR1 and CDR2 are MDHEN and SYDVKM. CDR3 length: 14 residues. V dropped 6 bases and J dropped 4; count of bases not matched to a gene: 6. CDR3 coding DNA: TGTGCCAGCAGGATAGGTAGCGGGAGAGAGACCCAGTACTTC. As protein: CASRIGSGRETQYF.

This rearrangement joins TRBV7-9 to TRBJ2-3; no definite D call. The length of the CDR3 is 17 residues. From germline, CDR1 is SEHNR and CDR2 FQNEAQ (reference sequence). Between the trimmed V and J ends, which lost 5 bases and 1 base, there was a span of 19 bases. In nucleotides, the CDR3 is TGTGCCAGCAGCCAGAAAACGGCCTTTCGAGGCACAGATACGCAGTATTTT. Residues: CASSQKTAFRGTDTQYF.

The chain combines TRBV29-1 with TRBJ2-5; D remains unclear. Per the germline V gene, CDR1 is SQVTM and CDR2 is ANQGSEA. The germline V and J ends were trimmed by 0 bases and 3 bases, with 5 bases remaining between them. This CDR3 contains 12 residues. CDR3 bases: TGCAGCGTTGAAGAAGTGGAAGAGACCCAGTACTTC. It translates to CSVEEVEETQYF.

V and J are TRBV20-1 and TRBJ2-3; TRBD1 might be the D (5 bases). Trimming took 3 bases from V and 6 from J, leaving 10 bases between them. Germline assignment: CDR1 DFQATT and CDR2 SNEGSKA (reference sequence). The CDR3 has 12 residues. The CDR3 reads CSASRVSDTQYF. The CDR3 DNA reads as TGCAGTGCTAGCAGGGTCTCCGATACGCAGTATTTT.

The genes are TRBV7-2 and TRBJ2-7; D gene ambiguous. The CDR3 runs 12 residues. Germline lookup yields CDR1 SGHTA and CDR2 FQGNSA. The V gene lost 1 base and the J gene lost 7 bases, with 8 bases spanning the gap. The CDR3 bases are TGTGCCAGCAGCTTAGTCTTACGGGAGCAGTACTTC. Translated: CASSLVLREQYF.

This chain uses TRBV12-3 or TRBV12-4 with TRBJ2-2, with D maybe TRBD1 (7 bases). The CDR3 runs 15 residues. V was clipped by 2 bases and J by 6 bases, with 13 bases between them. The CDR3 DNA sequence: TGTGCCAGCAGTTTAAGAGGGGGCGGGGCCGGGGAGCTGTTTTTT. Its protein product is CASSLRGGGAGELFF.

This clonotype has only one observation. The J gene is TRBJ2-6, the V gene TRBV10-3; a possible D gene is TRBD2 (6 bases). Per germline, CDR1 ENHRY and CDR2 SYGVKD. The CDR3 runs 16 residues. Trimming stripped 6 bases from V and 0 bases from J, with 12 bases between. CDR3 loop: CAIRTGTDSGANVLTF. In nucleotides, the CDR3 is TGTGCCATCAGAACCGGGACTGACTCTGGGGCCAACGTCCTGACTTTC.

V gene TRBV15 combines with J gene TRBJ2-5; 13 bases agree with TRBD2. The CDR3 is 18 residues long. V lost 2 bases to trimming and J lost 0 bases; unmatched junction nucleotides: 6. The germline gives CDR1 LNHNV, CDR2 YYDKDF (reference sequence). This CDR3 reads CATSRKGLAGLYQETQYF. DNA of the CDR3: TGTGCCACCAGCAGAAAGGGACTAGCGGGACTGTACCAAGAGACCCAGTACTTC.

This clonotype was counted a few times. The gene calls are TRBV12-3 or TRBV12-4 and TRBJ2-1; 8 positions match TRBD2. The V gene end was trimmed by 7 bases and the J gene end by 4 bases; junction bases not matched to a gene: 12. The CDR3 has 16 residues. CDR3 bases: TGTGCCAGCACCCTAGGGGGAAAGCGGGAGTACAATGAGCAGTTCTTC. Residues: CASTLGGKREYNEQFF.

The rearrangement joins TRBV28 to TRBJ2-4; 8 bases are a match to TRBD1. This CDR3 region has 12 residues. V was clipped by 1 base and J by 13 bases; unmatched bases: 3. Germline-derived CDR1 and CDR2 are MDHEN and SYDVKM. CDR3 in DNA: TGTGCCAGCAGTTTATCTCAGGGGGCCCAGTACTTC. Translated, it gives CASSLSQGAQYF.

In this sample, this clonotype turned up a few times. The chain joins TRBV29-1 to TRBJ2-3; D gene uncertain. The CDR3 length is 10 residues. Per the germline V gene, CDR1 is SQVTM and CDR2 is ANQGSEA. The V end lost 4 bases, the J end lost 5 bases, and 4 bases lay between the germline ends. The CDR3 spells CSVVGDTQYF. CDR3 bases: TGCAGCGTTGTGGGAGATACGCAGTATTTT.

The chain uses TRBV12-3 or TRBV12-4 and TRBJ2-3; 7 positions agree with TRBD2. The V and J ends lost 6 bases and 2 bases, in that order; junction bases with no gene match: 11. CDR3 length: 16 residues. The DNA for the CDR3 is TGTGCCAGCAGCCAAACCAGCGGGACCCTCACAGATACGCAGTATTTT. Encoded protein: CASSQTSGTLTDTQYF.

V is TRBV5-1 and J is TRBJ2-7; TRBD2 matches at 11 bases. V lost 2 bases, J lost 0 bases, and 7 bases stayed unmatched. CDR3 length: 17 residues. Germline V lookup: CDR1 SGHRS, CDR2 YFSETQ. As DNA, the CDR3 is TGCGCCAGCAGCTTTATCCCCACTAGCGGGAGCTCCTACGAGCAGTACTTC. Residues: CASSFIPTSGSSYEQYF.

V and J are TRBV6-1 and TRBJ2-1; D is uncertain. The CDR3 runs to 10 residues. Between the trimmed V and J ends, which lost 7 bases and 10 bases, there was a span of 8 bases. Germline V lookup: CDR1 MNHNS, CDR2 SASEGT. DNA for the CDR3: TGTGCCAGCAACCGCAGGGAGCAGTTCTTC. It translates to CASNRREQFF.

This clonotype has just one count. The rearrangement links TRBV7-2 to TRBJ1-5; a possible D gene is TRBD1 (6 bases). This CDR3 is 16 amino acids long. Per germline, CDR1 SGHTA and CDR2 FQGNSA. V was pared by 1 base and J by 2 bases, with 12 bases between. CDR3 coding DNA: TGTGCCAGCAGCTTAGTACCAGGGGAGGGCAATCAGCCCCAGCATTTT. This sequence encodes CASSLVPGEGNQPQHF.

This chain links TRBV4-3 with TRBJ2-5; D is unresolved. The J call may be mistaken, given a closer DNA end match to TRBJ2-7. This CDR3 has 15 amino acids. CDR1 and CDR2 (germline): LGHNA, YSLEER. CDR3 region: CASSQGASILYEQYF. In DNA, the CDR3 is TGCGCCAGCAGCCAAGGGGCTTCAATACTCTACGAGCAGTACTTC.

The V call is TRBV2, the J call TRBJ2-1, with TRBD1 identical over 7 bases. This CDR3 is built from 14 residues. Losses at the gene ends were 9 bases for V and 5 bases for J; bases not matched to a gene: 10. CDR1 and CDR2 (germline): SNHLY, FYNNEI. The CDR3 is CARDGQEKNNEQFF. The CDR3 DNA reads as TGTGCCAGGGACGGACAGGAAAAAAACAATGAGCAGTTCTTC.

The chain carries TRBV20-1 and TRBJ1-2; 7 bases are a match to TRBD1. V shed 6 bases, J shed 4 bases, and the junction held 11 bases outside the gene matches. In germline, CDR1 is DFQATT, CDR2 SNEGSKA (reference sequence). There are 14 residues in the CDR3. The CDR3 DNA reads as TGCAGTGCGGATACAGGGGAGAGGCTCTATGGCTACACCTTC. This translates into CSADTGERLYGYTF.

This clonotype was seen repeatedly, ten times or more. The chain has TRBV27 and TRBJ1-5; no firm D call. In germline, CDR1 is MNHEY, CDR2 SMNVEV (reference sequence). This CDR3 is 13 amino acids long. Trimming pared 4 bases from V and 3 bases from J, leaving 7 bases between. The CDR3 loop reads CASSSSDNQPQHF. CDR3 in DNA: TGTGCCAGCAGTTCGTCAGACAATCAGCCCCAGCATTTT.

This clonotype was observed a handful of times. CDR3 in DNA: TGTGCCAGCAGCTTCAGTAGAGTGAGGGATCAGCCCCAGCATTTT. It yields the protein CASSFSRVRDQPQHF. The V and J genes are TRBV11-2 and TRBJ1-5; D remains ambiguous. Germline loops: CDR1 SGHAT, CDR2 FQNNGV. V gave up 3 bases and J gave up 5 bases, with 14 bases separating them. This CDR3 contains 15 residues.

A few counts support this clonotype. The chain links TRBV20-1 to TRBJ1-2, with D perhaps TRBD1 (6 bases). The CDR3 spans 10 residues. Per the germline V gene, CDR1 is DFQATT and CDR2 is SNEGSKA (reference sequence). The CDR3 DNA follows: TGCGGAACACAGGGCTATGGCTACACCTTC. Translating gives CGTQGYGYTF.

Regarding this clonotype: One base away lies a much larger clone, so this may be a sequencing read error. The chain combines TRBV12-3 or TRBV12-4 with TRBJ2-3; D gene ambiguous. This CDR3 spans 15 amino acids. The germline V and J ends were trimmed by 1 base and 4 bases, with 12 bases remaining between them. CDR3 loop: CASSLGQTSADTQYF. The CDR3 DNA reads TGTGCCAGCAGTTTAGGGCAGACGAGCGCAGATACGCAGTATTTT.

The chain carries TRBV4-2 and TRBJ1-2; D remains ambiguous. Per germline, CDR1 LGHNA and CDR2 YNFKEQ. Trimming took off 0 bases at V and 4 bases at J, with 12 bases between the two ends. This CDR3 is built from 15 residues. Here the CDR3 DNA reads TGTGCCAGCAGCCAAGATATCCGGGCTCGCTATGGCTACACCTTC. Translation gives CASSQDIRARYGYTF.

The chain employs TRBV14 and TRBJ2-7; D is unclear. The germline V and J ends were trimmed by 2 bases and 6 bases, with 11 bases remaining between them. CDR3 size: 13 residues. Germline V gene data show CDR1 as SGHDN and CDR2 as FVKESK. CDR3 region: CASSQSNDGEQYF. The CDR3 DNA follows: TGTGCCAGCAGCCAATCGAACGACGGCGAGCAGTACTTC.

CDR3 bases: TGTGCCAGCAGCCTCAGGGCACTAAACTATGGCTACACCTTC. It yields the protein CASSLRALNYGYTF. V usage is TRBV6-5 and J usage is TRBJ1-2, with D perhaps matching TRBD1 (5 bases). The CDR3 runs 14 residues. V was cut by 6 bases and J by 2 bases, with 13 bases left in between. Per germline, CDR1 MNHEY and CDR2 SVGAGI.

This clonotype was recorded a few times. The chain has TRBV10-3 and TRBJ1-1; D possibly corresponds to TRBD1 (5 bases). The CDR3 runs 13 residues. CDR1 is ENHRY, CDR2 SYGVKD, per germline. Trimming removed 6 bases at V and 0 bases at J, with 8 bases between. The CDR3 loop reads CAISPTVNTEAFF. The CDR3, as DNA: TGTGCCATCAGCCCGACAGTGAACACTGAAGCTTTCTTT.

This clonotype was detected only a few times. The rearrangement uses TRBV6-5 and TRBJ2-7, with 8 bases aligning to TRBD2. This CDR3 contains 17 residues. The junction had 15 bases not matched to a gene; V was cut back by 2 bases and J by 6 bases. CDR1 and CDR2 (germline): MNHEY, SVGAGI. The CDR3 DNA reads TGTGCCAGCAGTTACCTCACCCCAGCGGGAGAAAAGAGCGAGCAGTACTTC. This codes for CASSYLTPAGEKSEQYF.